Presented here are 2 T cell receptor beta chains from one specimen sequenced in a study of blood T cell repertoires in COVID-19. The repertoire was sequenced with immunoSEQ multiplex PCR; TCRdb's copy has only in-frame clones and lacks some. This sample carries around 300,000 clones, around 87% of them seen once, and the ten largest clones take 4% to 5.5%. Input material: PBMCs or T cells enriched from blood (not recorded which). The receptors here all came from a woman under 30 with acute COVID-19.

This chain connects TRBV19 to TRBJ1-5; 10 positions agree with TRBD1. The V gene end was trimmed by 5 bases and the J gene end by 5 bases; junction bases not matched to a gene: 3. The CDR3 consists of 14 residues. CDR1 LNHDA and CDR2 SQIVND come from the germline V gene (reference sequence). CDR3 coding DNA: TGTGCCAGTAGTCCGACAGGGGGCCATCAGCCCCAGCATTTT. Translated: CASSPTGGHQPQHF.

The chain has TRBV6-6 and TRBJ2-2; D possibly corresponds to TRBD1 (5 bases). The CDR3 has 15 amino acids. Germline assignment: CDR1 MNHNY and CDR2 SVGAGI (reference sequence). Trimming removed 5 bases at V and 7 bases at J, with 17 bases between. The CDR3 nucleotides read TGTGCCAGCAGTGAGGACAACAGTCTCCACGGGGAGCTGTTTTTT. It encodes CASSEDNSLHGELFF.